The clone carrying this TCR beta chain was seen ten or more times. Its antigen is currently unknown. The sample comes from a study of T cells in Graves' hyperthyroidism and ophthalmopathy. Points from the study as a whole: In blood, most of the thyroid clonotypes expanded above 0.001 were also present.

Trimming left V 2 bases short and J 0 bases short, with 18 bases between. Germline V gene lookup returns CDR1 DFQATT and CDR2 SNEGSKA (reference sequence). The CDR3 covers 17 residues. At least 3 on the Clinical Activity Score was recorded for ophthalmopathy patients, who also had NOSPECS grade at least 4 and duration under 3 months. This sample holds PBMCs from roughly 10 ml fresh peripheral blood. RNA transcripts gave rise to amplified TCR beta CDR3 regions. The HTBI primer set drove a first-round RT-PCR of the TCR CDR3. TCRdb fed the multiplex PCR reads into MiXCR, producing one record per CDR3 protein. The sample holds hundreds of thousands of distinct CDR3 sequences; approximately 18% are singletons and the top ten take roughly 40%.

The chain recombines TRBV20-1 with TRBJ2-3; D tentatively fits TRBD1 or TRBD2 (5 bases each). The sample taken for sequencing was blood. This sequence originates from a man between 45 and 60 years old with Graves' ophthalmopathy. Here the CDR3 reads CSARPRGGLVSTDTQYF. As DNA, the CDR3 is TGCAGTGCTAGACCCCGGGGCGGCCTCGTCAGCACAGATACGCAGTATTTT.